Each of the 17 T cell receptor beta chains below was sequenced from the same sample in a study of CD8+ T cells in alopecia areata (dated by TCRdb to the late 2010s). Read against the paper, the sample's treatment or condition label means: oral pan-JAK inhibitor, 5-10 mg twice daily. The library was built by means of the immunoSEQ multiplex PCR assay. To provide template for TCR sequencing, every sample had RNA extracted and reverse transcribed into cDNA. TCRdb holds this immuneACCESS table with in-frame rearrangements only. Some clones are missing; in checked studies, unresolved V genes explain under half, and the rest has no known cause. Counted in this sample were approximately 210,000 clones; approximately 67% of them appeared once. The ten largest account for roughly 1.3% of the sample. The input for sequencing was CD4+ T cells sorted from blood, taken around week 50, from a patient treated with tofacitinib. The receptors derive from a human donor with alopecia areata.

Remarks on this clone: The same CDR3 arises from other DNA sequences in this sample as well. The chain employs TRBV4-3 and TRBJ1-6; D is undetermined. V lost 0 bases and J lost 9, with 6 bases in between. There are 13 residues in the CDR3. The germline gives CDR1 LGHNA, CDR2 YSLEER. CDR3 in DNA: TGCGCCAGCAGCCAAGATAGTTCTTCACCCCTCCACTTT. Translation gives CASSQDSSSPLHF.

The rearrangement links TRBV7-3 to TRBJ2-1; 12 bases line up with TRBD2. Germline assignment: CDR1 SGHTA and CDR2 FQGTGA. After removal of 2 bases from V and 8 bases from J, the junction contained 10 bases not matched to a gene. The CDR3 contains 17 residues. The CDR3 loop is CASSLGASGGVFDEQFF. The CDR3 region has the DNA TGTGCCAGCAGCTTAGGAGCTAGCGGGGGGGTGTTCGATGAGCAGTTCTTC.

The rearrangement uses TRBV14 and TRBJ1-5; the D is unclear. V shed 2 bases and J shed 5 bases, with 10 bases lying between them. The CDR3 loop spans 14 amino acids. Germline CDR1 reads SGHDN; CDR2 reads FVKESK. The CDR3 loop reads CASSQSSAHQPQHF. CDR3 nucleotides: TGTGCCAGCAGCCAATCCTCAGCCCATCAGCCCCAGCATTTT.

This rearrangement joins TRBV14 to TRBJ2-2; D possibly corresponds to TRBD1 (6 bases). Germline loops: CDR1 SGHDN, CDR2 FVKESK. The CDR3 is 14 residues long. V dropped 4 bases and J dropped 7 bases, with 13 bases sitting between them. The CDR3 DNA reads TGTGCCAGCAGCCGACAGGAATATGGCGGGGAGCTGTTTTTT. Translating it yields CASSRQEYGGELFF.

The gene calls are TRBV29-1 and TRBJ1-2; 10 nucleotides line up with TRBD1. Germline CDR1 is SQVTM and CDR2 is ANQGSEA. J lost 5 bases, V lost 7 bases, and 7 bases had no gene match. CDR3 length: 13 amino acids. CDR3 amino acids: CSALGQGIYGYTF. The CDR3 DNA sequence: TGCAGCGCCCTGGGACAGGGGATATATGGCTACACCTTC.

The V and J genes are TRBV30 and TRBJ2-1; D remains unclear. Trimming left V 6 bases short and J 6 bases short, with 9 bases between. CDR1 and CDR2 (germline): GTSNPN, SVGIG (reference sequence). The CDR3 has 11 amino acids. The CDR3 DNA sequence: TGTGCCTGCCTCATCCCCAATGAGCAGTTCTTC. This codes for CACLIPNEQFF.

The chain recombines TRBV14 with TRBJ2-1, with D maybe TRBD2 (6 bases). This CDR3 region has 15 residues. With 4 bases removed from V and 9 bases from J, the gap between germline ends came to 19 bases. Germline V gene sequence: CDR1 SGHDN, CDR2 FVKESK. CDR3 DNA sequence: TGTGCCAGCAGCCTACAAGCGGGTGCGGCGATTGAGCAGTTCTTC. This encodes CASSLQAGAAIEQFF.

The chain uses TRBV30 and TRBJ1-1; the D gene is possibly TRBD1 (6 bases). From germline, CDR1 is GTSNPN and CDR2 SVGIG (reference sequence). The CDR3 has 12 residues. Trimming took off 7 bases at V and 7 bases at J, with 16 bases between the two ends. The CDR3, as DNA: TGTGCCTTGAGGCAGGGGAAGGATGAAGCTTTCTTT. Protein: CALRQGKDEAFF.

This clone appeared a single time. The chain has TRBV7-2 and TRBJ2-7; D gene ambiguous. Germline V gene lookup returns CDR1 SGHTA and CDR2 FQGNSA. The CDR3 is 13 amino acids. Trimming cost V 5 bases and J 4 bases, with 12 bases left between them. CDR3 sequence (DNA): TGTGCCAGCAGCAGGACCGTGCAGTACGAGCAGTACTTC. This encodes CASSRTVQYEQYF.

The chain has TRBV29-1 and TRBJ2-1; D possibly corresponds to TRBD1 (6 bases). Germline V lookup: CDR1 SQVTM, CDR2 ANQGSEA. The CDR3 covers 14 residues. V was pared by 1 base and J by 9 bases, with 16 bases between. CDR3 DNA: TGCAGCGTTGAAGGGGGAAGGGGGACGGGTGAGCAGTTCTTC. Its translation: CSVEGGRGTGEQFF.

V and J are TRBV9 and TRBJ2-2, with D unclear. The CDR3 has 13 residues. V was pared by 2 bases and J by 5 bases, with 7 bases between. Looked up from germline, CDR1 is SGDLS and CDR2 is YYNGEE. Here the CDR3 DNA reads TGTGCCAGCAGCGTCGGACGAACCGGGGAGCTGTTTTTT. This codes for CASSVGRTGELFF.

The rearrangement joins TRBV18 to TRBJ1-6; D ambiguous. The CDR3 is made up of 13 amino acids. CDR1 and CDR2 from the germline V gene are KGHSH and LQKENI. Trimming pared 6 bases from V and 6 bases from J, leaving 9 bases between. CDR3 sequence (DNA): TGTGCCAGCTCCTCGGACTTTAATTCACCCCTCCACTTT. It encodes CASSSDFNSPLHF.

This clone was recorded once. The chain is built from TRBV25-1 and TRBJ1-6; tentatively, D is TRBD1 (6 bases). This CDR3 has 15 residues. The germline V and J ends were trimmed by 1 base and 10 bases, with 14 bases remaining between them. Germline V lookup: CDR1 MGHDK, CDR2 SYGVNS. The CDR3 spells CASSEWAGDTSPLHF. The CDR3 DNA reads as TGTGCCAGCAGTGAATGGGCAGGGGATACATCACCCCTCCACTTT.

This clone has a handful of counts. The chain recombines TRBV27 with TRBJ2-7; D uncertain. Germline V gene lookup returns CDR1 MNHEY and CDR2 SMNVEV (reference sequence). Trimming left V 2 bases short and J 3 bases short, with 14 bases between. There are 15 residues in the CDR3. The CDR3 DNA reads TGTGCCAGCAGTTTAGGCAGAAAAGACCTCTACGAGCAGTACTTC. Protein sequence: CASSLGRKDLYEQYF.

This clone was detected only once. The chain couples TRBV7-2 to TRBJ2-3; no reliable D call. Per the germline V gene, CDR1 is SGHTA and CDR2 is FQGNSA. The CDR3 covers 15 residues. Trimming removed 2 bases from V and 0 bases from J, with 9 bases in between. The CDR3 region has the DNA TGTGCCAGCAGCTTAACGGACCCTAGCACAGATACGCAGTATTTT. This codes for CASSLTDPSTDTQYF.

This chain uses TRBV7-2 with TRBJ2-3; D unclear. This CDR3 spans 13 amino acids. Germline V gives CDR1 SGHTA, CDR2 FQGNSA. V was trimmed by 1 base and J by 7 bases, leaving 9 bases between them. The CDR3, as DNA: TGTGCCAGCAGCTTAGAGATAGCAAATACGCAGTATTTT. Amino acids: CASSLEIANTQYF. Filled out from reference TRBV7-2 and TRBJ2-3, the complete variable domain reads GAGVSQSPSNKVTEKGKDVELRCDPISGHTALYWYRQSLGQGLEFLIYFQGNSAPDKSGLPSDRFSAERTGGSVSTLTIQRTQQEDSAVYLCASSLEIANTQYFGPGTRLTVL.

The chain uses TRBV15 and TRBJ2-7; tentatively, D is TRBD2 (7 bases). Germline lookup yields CDR1 LNHNV and CDR2 YYDKDF (reference sequence). V lost 1 base and J 6 bases, leaving 19 bases between the germline ends. CDR3 length equals 16 residues. CDR3 nucleotide sequence: TGTGCCACCAGCAGAGGGTCGAGTGGGGGGGCCCTCGAGCAGTACTTC. Encoded protein: CATSRGSSGGALEQYF.